The present T cell receptor beta chain was sequenced within a study of T cells after yellow fever vaccination. Study-level information: Preparation of fractions with low cell numbers was performed using SMART-Seq v4 Ultra Low Input. Study-wide findings and caveats: Weaker overall, the secondary response nonetheless peaked faster (day 5 versus 15).

UMIs were added to TCR cDNA along with a universal primer site when it was made by 5'RACE template switching. Using its own MiXCR run on the 5' RACE reads, TCRdb lists one record per CDR3 protein. Here the sample spans roughly 120,000 distinct CDR3 sequences, roughly 6.8% being singletons. This clonotype was observed many times. The target antigen is unknown. CDR1 LGHNA and CDR2 YSLEER come from the germline V gene. This CDR3 contains 18 residues. The J segment lost 7 bases and the V segment lost 0 bases, leaving 12 bases of the junction unmatched. The chain links TRBV4-3 to TRBJ1-6; 7 nucleotides agree with TRBD1. Here the sequenced sample was CD4+ T cells sorted from PBMCs, taken more than 40 days after the first yellow fever vaccination. The clonotype was recovered from a young man who received the YFV17D yellow fever vaccine. In DNA form, the CDR3 reads TGCGCCAGCAGCCAAGATTTGGGGAACAGGGGTTTGAATTCACCCCTCCACTTT. It is translated as CASSQDLGNRGLNSPLHF.